This TCR beta chain comes out of a study of beta chain features in type 1 diabetes. Findings of the study overall: Researchers cautioned that cDNA sequencing could over-represent cells with high TCR expression. For Type 1 diabetes patients, all four CD4+ subsets carried TCRB CDR3s that were moderately but significantly shorter.

With respect to this clone: Its antigen is not identified.

Sequenced material consisted of expressed TCRB transcripts (all of the isolated RNA was reverse transcribed). Sequencing used immunoSEQ multiplex PCR; TCRdb keeps in-frame clones, though not all of them. The sample yields roughly 340,000 clones, roughly 12% seen once. Researchers reported sorting CD4+ naive, central memory, regulatory and stem cell-like memory cells via CD45RO/CCR7/CD25/CD127/CD95/CD27. CDR3 size: 17 residues. V lost 4 bases and J lost 1, with 22 bases in between. Germline lookup yields CDR1 SQVTM and CDR2 ANQGSEA. The V call is TRBV29-1, the J call TRBJ1-1, with D possibly being TRBD1 (6 bases). Sequenced material: naive CD4+ T cells from blood. This clonotype was obtained from a young woman with type 1 diabetes. The CDR3 sequence: CSVGTGWGRLANTEAFF. The DNA for the CDR3 is TGCAGCGTTGGTACAGGGTGGGGGCGCCTAGCGAACACTGAAGCTTTCTTT.